This TCR beta chain was sequenced for a study of spatial heterogeneity in lung cancer. Germline CDR1 and CDR2: SGHNT and YYREEE (reference sequence). The CDR3 is 13 amino acids. V was cut by 2 bases and J by 4 bases, with 7 bases left in between. Indicated time point: sample taken at primary tumor resection. Whole RNA obtained from tumor, nontumor lung or frozen PBMC underwent sequencing without sorting. Samples were donated by 72 untreated early-stage non-small cell lung cancer patients. TCRdb reprocessed the 5' RACE reads via MiXCR and lists one record per CDR3 protein. The data show 80,000 to 95,000 distinct CDR3 sequences, roughly 8.7% seen once. There are many counts of this clonotype.

The TCR sequence derives from a male donor with early-stage non-small cell lung cancer. The sample consisted of PBMCs, taken at surgery. The chain uses TRBV5-4 and TRBJ1-5, with D tentatively TRBD1 (6 bases). In DNA, the CDR3 is TGTGCCAGCAGCTTAGACAGGAATCAGCCCCAGCATTTT. Amino acids: CASSLDRNQPQHF.